These 3 T cell receptor beta chains were sequenced from one sample in a study of blood T cell repertoires in COVID-19. The data were produced by immunoSEQ multiplex PCR, yet TCRdb's version contains in-frame clones alone and is incomplete. Counted here are 30,000 to 45,000 clones, about nine tenths occurring once; the ten biggest clones make up 7% to 8.5%. The sequenced sample consisted of peripheral blood. These receptors originate from a human donor in a cohort sampled during active COVID-19.

This chain connects TRBV5-1 to TRBJ2-5; 14 bases match TRBD2. The CDR3 has 18 amino acids. J lost 5 bases, V lost 0 bases, and 9 bases had no gene match. Germline-derived CDR1 and CDR2 are SGHRS and YFSETQ. The CDR3: CASSLEGTSGSGLETQYF. The CDR3, as DNA: TGCGCCAGCAGCTTGGAGGGGACTAGCGGGAGTGGGTTGGAGACCCAGTACTTC.

This clone has only one observation. This chain uses TRBV6-1 with TRBJ2-1; D might be TRBD2 (6 bases). The CDR3 contains 13 residues. Germline V gives CDR1 MNHNS, CDR2 SASEGT. V was clipped by 2 bases and J by 13 bases, with 15 bases between them. CDR3 protein: CASSESWTGVQFF. The CDR3 DNA follows: TGTGCCAGCAGTGAATCGTGGACGGGAGTTCAGTTCTTC.

The chain employs TRBV28 and TRBJ1-5, with D possibly matching TRBD1 (5 bases). Deletions cut 6 bases from V and 1 base from J, with 13 bases between. Germline CDR1 and CDR2: MDHEN and SYDVKM. The length of the CDR3 is 15 residues. This CDR3 reads CASRAQGGSNQPQHF. The CDR3 nucleotides are TGTGCCAGCAGAGCCCAGGGTGGCAGCAATCAGCCCCAGCATTTT.